This T cell receptor (beta chain) comes out of a study of cytomegalovirus exposure and HLA in healthy donors. On this clone itself: Its specificity is unknown.

PCR was performed using 60 Vbeta and 13 Jbeta primers. Profiling relied on immunoSEQ multiplex PCR, and the TCRdb table lists in-frame clones only, not all of them. Of roughly 150,000 clones in the sample, around 75% are singletons; the top ten hold roughly 12%. V dropped 6 bases and J dropped 7 bases, with 9 bases sitting between them. CDR1 is MGHDK and CDR2 is SYGVNS in the germline V gene. The CDR3 sequence is 12 residues long. Among the donors, all were healthy bone marrow donors. Points from the study as a whole: It was reported that the classifier diagnosed cytomegalovirus status with high specificity and sensitivity in both the original and validation cohorts. The authors listed over 150 TCR beta chains as cytomegalovirus-associated.

V usage is TRBV25-1 and J usage is TRBJ2-2, with D possibly being TRBD2 (5 bases). The sequence came from a man between 18 and 29 years old in good health and CMV-seropositive. Sequencing was done on a sample of PBMCs. The CDR3 DNA is TGTGCCAGCAGGAGCGGAAGCGGGGAGCTGTTTTTT. Translation: CASRSGSGELFF.